The following is a TCR beta chain sequence with its context. It has no known antigen specificity. No much larger clone exists at a distance of one base, and base qualities are not known. The time point label corresponds to: baseline, week 1 (first vaccination visit). Sample treatment or condition, as interpreted from the label and publication: pre-vaccination baseline after standard-of-care therapy. All donors had newly diagnosed IDH1-mutant astrocytomas of WHO grade 3 or 4 that showed loss of nuclear ATRX. The samples were drawn from NOA16, a multicentre, single-arm, open-label phase I trial in Germany that tested a mutant IDH1 peptide vaccine in humans for the first time. Blood drawn at visit V03 was used as the baseline sample for immunogenicity testing. The DNeasy Blood and Tissue Kit was used to extract genomic DNA from EDTA blood for TCRB sequencing. The sample comes from a study of a mutant IDH1 vaccine in newly diagnosed glioma (dated by TCRdb to the early 2020s). As for the study more broadly: The approximately 30 treated patients were approximately 60% male and about 38% female, with a mean age of approximately 38 years. Longitudinal TCRB deep sequencing was performed for 20 to 30 treated patients wherever samples were available for exploratory analyses. Peripheral blood was collected at six visits: V03 (baseline), V05, V07, V10, V12 and V13. Prior to enrollment, patients had been given standard therapy consisting of radiotherapy alone, temozolomide alone, or radiochemotherapy with temozolomide, with the combination given to most patients.

V gives up 0 bases and J gives up 0 bases, and the segment between their germline ends measures 9 bases. CDR1 and CDR2 are drawn from the germline V gene (reference sequence): LNHNV, YYDKDF. The cysteine opens and the phenylalanine closes a CDR3 of 16 amino acids. Of all the DNA, just the CDR3 is kept, 48 bases in frame from base 1. The library was made by the immunoSEQ multiplex PCR assay. Rearranged TCR beta chain sequences were amplified with the hsTCRB Kit following the manufacturer's protocol. An Illumina MiSeq was used to sequence the TCRB libraries. Concerning the study's data processing: The kit vendor's proprietary platform handled demultiplexing, trimming and gene mapping. TCRdb's version of the immuneACCESS table is confined to in-frame rearrangements and falls short of the full clone set. An unresolved V gene accounts for under half of the shortfall where checked; the remainder is of unknown origin. V and J calls and clone size are as listed in that table; D and trimming were resolved from the DNA. The sample table holds 35,000 to 40,000 clones, of which about nine tenths were seen once. Over 15% of the sample belongs to the ten largest clones.

General conclusions and limits of the study: Across multiple MHC alleles, vaccine-induced immune responses were seen in approximately 93% of patients. No apparent relationship was observed between pseudoprogression and alterations in the top peripheral T cell clonotypes detected by TCRB sequencing. Selection of PBMC samples for TCRB deep sequencing was based on availability. The authors noted that analyses of patient blood samples could not be reproduced because of sample limitations.

The chain joins TRBV15 to TRBJ1-5, with no reliable assignment of the D segment. This clonotype was sampled from a man aged 18 to 30 with glioma. The material sequenced was PBMCs, taken from a glioma patient treated with radiotherapy, temozolomide or both. The DNA sequence is as follows: TGTGCCACCAGCAGAGACGCAGTGGATAGCAATCAGCCCCAGCATTTT. Translated, it reads CATSRDAVDSNQPQHF.